This T cell receptor (beta chain) was recorded in a study of human T cells and chemical hapten exposure. Points from the study as a whole: TCRs whose frequency exceeded 1 in 1000 remained the same following DPC sensitization.

This clonotype was counted many times. As yet, its antigen is unknown. In the study's own analysis: Counting gave a median of approximately 97,000 TCRs per sample, with values ranging from about 23,224 to 690,600. TCRdb reprocessed the 5' RACE reads with MiXCR, giving one entry per CDR3 protein. TCRdb, rather than the study authors, made the V and J calls. Among about 140,000 distinct CDR3 sequences listed, around 4.1% were seen once. The germline V gene has CDR1 MNHEY and CDR2 SVGEGT. V trimming: 7 bases; J trimming: 1 base; junction bases outside the gene matches: 3. The CDR3 has 14 residues. The authors' total RNA extraction used unfractionated whole blood.

This receptor was identified in a female donor in good health. The chain is built from TRBV6-2 or TRBV6-3 and TRBJ2-1; TRBD1 agrees at 8 bases. CDR3 in DNA: TGTGCCAGCATTCAGGGGGCGTCCTACAATGAGCAGTTCTTC. Its translation is CASIQGASYNEQFF.